One sample yielded the 25 T cell receptor beta chains listed below, sequenced in a study of T cells in Graves' hyperthyroidism and ophthalmopathy. Researchers took RNA transcripts and amplified the TCR beta CDR3 regions from them. HTBI primers were employed in a first-round RT-PCR of the TCR CDR3. TCRdb reprocessed the multiplex PCR reads with MiXCR, giving one entry per CDR3 protein. In the table there are a few hundred thousand distinct CDR3 sequences, approximately 16% of which are singletons. The sample comprised blood. All receptors derive from a man aged 35 to 55 with Graves' hyperthyroidism.

The chain links TRBV3-1 to TRBJ1-1, with 8 bases that match TRBD1. V was pared by 7 bases and J by 4 bases, with 5 bases of the junction left unmatched. This CDR3 is built from 13 residues. Per germline, CDR1 LGHDT and CDR2 YNNKEL (reference sequence). The CDR3 sequence is CASNRGEGTEAFF. In DNA form, the CDR3 reads TGTGCCAGCAACAGGGGGGAGGGCACTGAAGCTTTCTTT.

This clonotype was seen only a few times. V is TRBV12-3 or TRBV12-4 and J is TRBJ1-3; TRBD1 agrees at 7 bases. After removal of 6 bases from V and 4 bases from J, the junction contained 9 bases not matched to a gene. This CDR3 is built from 15 residues. The CDR3: CASRGLGQAGNTIYF. The CDR3, as DNA: TGTGCCAGCAGGGGGCTCGGACAGGCAGGAAACACCATATATTTT.

This clonotype was detected ten times or more. The chain uses TRBV27 and TRBJ2-2; no reliable D call. V dropped 6 bases and J dropped 8 bases, with 16 bases sitting between them. The length of the CDR3 is 14 residues. Germline V lookup: CDR1 MNHEY, CDR2 SMNVEV (reference sequence). The CDR3 protein is CASSRSSRSGELFF. In nucleotides, the CDR3 is TGTGCCAGCAGCCGTTCATCCCGGTCGGGGGAGCTGTTTTTT.

This clonotype appeared many times. The genes are TRBV20-1 and TRBJ2-3, with TRBD1 as a possible D gene (6 bases). V lost 6 bases, J lost 1 base, and 11 bases lay in between. CDR1 and CDR2 (germline): DFQATT, SNEGSKA (reference sequence). The CDR3 length is 13 residues. CDR3 sequence reads: CSAPGHRTDTQYF. For the CDR3, the DNA is TGCAGTGCCCCGGGACACCGCACAGATACGCAGTATTTT.

CDR3 amino acids: CASSWAPQAETQYF. The CDR3 nucleotides read TGCGCCAGCAGCTGGGCCCCGCAAGCTGAGACCCAGTACTTC. The rearrangement joins TRBV5-1 to TRBJ2-5; D gene ambiguous. CDR1 SGHRS and CDR2 YFSETQ come from the germline V gene. The CDR3 runs to 14 residues. V was shortened by 3 bases and J by 5 bases, with 14 bases between the two germline ends.

Remarks on this clonotype: A single base separates this from a much larger clone, so it may be a read error. DNA for the CDR3: TGTGCCAGCTCACTTAGCAGGGAAAATACGCAGTATTTT. It encodes CASSLSRENTQYF. J is TRBJ2-3 and V is TRBV18; D is perhaps TRBD1 (5 bases). Trimming took 4 bases from V and 7 from J, leaving 12 bases between them. Germline values: CDR1 KGHSH, CDR2 LQKENI. The CDR3 is 13 amino acids.

This chain joins TRBV12-3 or TRBV12-4 and TRBJ1-1; TRBD1 matches at 9 bases. The V gene end was trimmed by 6 bases and the J gene end by 10 bases; junction bases not matched to a gene: 3. This CDR3 comprises 11 residues. The CDR3 spells CASRKQGAAFF. The DNA of the CDR3 is TGTGCCAGCAGGAAACAGGGGGCAGCTTTCTTT.

J is TRBJ2-7 and V is TRBV25-1; no firm D call. This CDR3 is 12 amino acids long. Trimming removed 6 bases at V and 3 bases at J, with 9 bases between. CDR1 and CDR2 (germline): MGHDK, SYGVNS. CDR3 bases: TGTGCCAGCAGAGGTGCAAACTACGAGCAGTACTTC. Translated: CASRGANYEQYF.

This clonotype was recorded many times. The chain joins TRBV28 to TRBJ2-2; D assignment may be TRBD1 or TRBD2 (5 bases each). With 10 bases removed from V and 7 bases from J, the gap between germline ends came to 16 bases. Per the germline V gene, CDR1 is MDHEN and CDR2 is SYDVKM. This CDR3 has 13 residues. CDR3 nucleotides: TGTGCCACCAACCTAGAGGGGCACGGGGAGCTGTTTTTT. This translates into CATNLEGHGELFF.

The gene calls are TRBV7-2 and TRBJ1-1; tentatively, D is TRBD1 (5 bases). CDR1 is SGHTA, CDR2 FQGNSA, per germline. This CDR3 contains 17 residues. Trimming cost V 5 bases and J 0 bases, with 19 bases left between them. The CDR3 region has the DNA TGTGCCAGCAGCCTCCGACCCGGGGGACGGATGAACACTGAAGCTTTCTTT. This sequence encodes CASSLRPGGRMNTEAFF.

This clonotype was seen many times. The CDR3 region is CASSPEGISYEQYF. The CDR3 DNA reads TGTGCCAGCAGTCCAGAGGGGATCTCCTACGAGCAGTACTTC. This chain uses TRBV6-1 with TRBJ2-7; D tentatively fits TRBD1 or TRBD2 (5 bases each). The CDR3 loop spans 14 amino acids. The germline gives CDR1 MNHNS, CDR2 SASEGT. Trimming took 5 bases from V and 0 from J, leaving 11 bases between them.

This clonotype occurred many times. V usage is TRBV28 and J usage is TRBJ1-6, with a weak D call TRBD1 (5 bases). The CDR3 loop spans 17 amino acids. From germline, CDR1 is MDHEN and CDR2 SYDVKM. The V end lost 5 bases, the J end lost 10 bases, and 24 bases lay between the germline ends. In DNA, the CDR3 is TGTGCCAGCAGTCTTAGGGAACCGGGACTCAGATTCTCACCCCTCCACTTT. Translated: CASSLREPGLRFSPLHF.

This clonotype showed up many times. This rearrangement joins TRBV15 to TRBJ2-7; D unclear. The CDR3 length is 18 residues. Per germline, CDR1 LNHNV and CDR2 YYDKDF (reference sequence). The V end lost 1 base, the J end lost 1 base, and 20 bases lay between the germline ends. The CDR3 reads CATSRAASPDVYSYEQYF. DNA of the CDR3: TGTGCCACCAGCAGAGCAGCGTCGCCGGATGTGTATTCCTACGAGCAGTACTTC.

This clonotype was counted many times. The CDR3 reads CASSQDRPVLSYEQYF. CDR3 coding DNA: TGCGCCAGCAGCCAAGATCGTCCAGTCCTCTCCTACGAGCAGTACTTC. V is TRBV4-3 and J is TRBJ2-7; D is unclear. V lost 0 bases and J 0 bases, leaving 12 bases between the germline ends. The length of the CDR3 is 16 residues. Germline lookup yields CDR1 LGHNA and CDR2 YSLEER.

The sample holds many counts of this clonotype. V gene TRBV2 combines with J gene TRBJ2-7; no reliable D call. The CDR3 spans 12 residues. Trimming shortened V by 2 bases and J by 3 bases, and 5 bases separated the two germline ends. Germline values: CDR1 SNHLY, CDR2 FYNNEI. CDR3 bases: TGTGCCAGCAGTGAATGGGACTACGAGCAGTACTTC. Its protein is CASSEWDYEQYF.

This clonotype came up many times. The chain recombines TRBV2 with TRBJ2-5; no firm D call. V dropped 6 bases and J dropped 4 bases, with 15 bases sitting between them. The CDR3 consists of 14 residues. Looked up from germline, CDR1 is SNHLY and CDR2 is FYNNEI. The CDR3 region is CASSPFGVGETQYF. As DNA, the CDR3 is TGTGCCAGCAGCCCCTTTGGGGTGGGAGAGACCCAGTACTTC.

V gene TRBV7-2 combines with J gene TRBJ2-7; no clear D. CDR1 SGHTA and CDR2 FQGNSA come from the germline V gene. CDR3 length: 14 residues. The V and J ends lost 0 bases and 3 bases respectively, with 9 bases between them. The CDR3 coding sequence is TGTGCCAGCAGCTTAGCCGCGTGGGGCTACGAGCAGTACTTC. Amino acid sequence: CASSLAAWGYEQYF. The full variable domain, in which reference TRBV7-2 and TRBJ2-7 provide the parts outside the CDR3, is GAGVSQSPSNKVTEKGKDVELRCDPISGHTALYWYRQSLGQGLEFLIYFQGNSAPDKSGLPSDRFSAERTGGSVSTLTIQRTQQEDSAVYLCASSLAAWGYEQYFGPGTRLTVT.

This clonotype was observed at least ten times. The chain recombines TRBV7-2 with TRBJ2-3, with a tentative D call TRBD1 (5 bases). Germline values: CDR1 SGHTA, CDR2 FQGNSA. The CDR3 runs to 14 residues. The V end lost 4 bases, the J end lost 0 bases, and 8 bases lay between the germline ends. CDR3 sequence (DNA): TGTGCCAGCAGCTCAGGACAAAGCACAGATACGCAGTATTTT. It codes for CASSSGQSTDTQYF.

About this clonotype: A much larger clone sits a single nucleotide away, making a read error possible. The chain links TRBV20-1 to TRBJ2-1, with 9 nucleotides matching TRBD1. The V and J ends lost 4 bases and 5 bases, in that order; junction bases with no gene match: 3. The CDR3 totals 13 residues. Germline loops: CDR1 DFQATT, CDR2 SNEGSKA (reference sequence). Here the CDR3 DNA reads TGCAGTGCTAACAGGGGGCCGCACAATGAGCAGTTCTTC. Protein product: CSANRGPHNEQFF.

In its sample, this clonotype was seen many times. DNA of the CDR3: TGTGCCAGCAGGGGAACTAGCGGGGGTATCGAGCAGTACTTC. This translates into CASRGTSGGIEQYF. The chain couples TRBV6-1 to TRBJ2-7; 11 bases agree with TRBD2. Trimming took 6 bases from V and 6 from J; bases not matched to a gene: 7. This CDR3 contains 14 residues. Germline CDR1 is MNHNS and CDR2 is SASEGT.

This sequence joins TRBV29-1 and TRBJ1-1; D not certain. V lost 7 bases, J lost 6 bases, and 15 bases lay in between. Germline V gene data show CDR1 as SQVTM and CDR2 as ANQGSEA. The CDR3 loop spans 12 amino acids. The CDR3, as DNA: TGCAGCGCCGTAAGGGTGAGGGCTGAAGCTTTCTTT. This sequence encodes CSAVRVRAEAFF. Drawing the rest from reference TRBV29-1 and TRBJ1-1, the complete variable domain is SAVISQKPSRDICQRGTSLTIQCQVDSQVTMMFWYRQQPGQSLTLIATANQGSEATYESGFVIDKFPISRPNLTFSTLTVSNMSPEDSSIYLCSAVRVRAEAFFGQGTRLTVV.

This clonotype was seen many times. The chain links TRBV3-1 to TRBJ1-6; D may be TRBD1 (6 bases). The germline V and J ends were trimmed by 4 bases and 8 bases, with 12 bases remaining between them. Germline CDR1 and CDR2: LGHDT and YNNKEL (reference sequence). The CDR3 is made up of 14 amino acids. CDR3 sequence: CASSRRGADSPLHF. DNA for the CDR3: TGTGCCAGCAGCCGCCGGGGGGCGGATTCACCCCTCCACTTT.

This clonotype occurred many times. The chain recombines TRBV27 with TRBJ1-2; D is ambiguous. In germline, CDR1 is MNHEY, CDR2 SMNVEV (reference sequence). V shed 4 bases and J shed 3 bases, with 6 bases lying between them. This CDR3 has 12 residues. DNA of the CDR3: TGTGCCAGCAGTTCGAATGACTATGGCTACACCTTC. It yields the protein CASSSNDYGYTF.

The V and J genes are TRBV6-2 or TRBV6-3 and TRBJ2-2, with D perhaps matching TRBD2 (6 bases). Germline lookup yields CDR1 MNHEY and CDR2 SVGEGT. This CDR3 is built from 18 residues. V lost 2 bases, J lost 0 bases, and 16 bases lay in between. The DNA for the CDR3 is TGTGCCAGCAGTTACCAGTCCGGTCGGGGGTCGAACACCGGGGAGCTGTTTTTT. Translation gives CASSYQSGRGSNTGELFF.

This clonotype has at least ten counts. This chain connects TRBV20-1 to TRBJ2-3; D tentatively fits TRBD1 or TRBD2 (5 bases each). Germline CDR1 reads DFQATT; CDR2 reads SNEGSKA (reference sequence). V dropped 8 bases and J dropped 0 bases, with 15 bases sitting between them. This CDR3 contains 14 residues. The CDR3 sequence: CSSRAGTSTDTQYF. Written as DNA, the CDR3 is TGCAGTTCCAGGGCGGGTACTAGCACAGATACGCAGTATTTT.